Below are 21 T cell receptor beta chains sequenced from a single sample in a study of blood T cell repertoires in COVID-19. Measured with immunoSEQ multiplex PCR; TCRdb has only the in-frame clones, and not every one. The sample lists about 130,000 clones, under 90% occurring once. Sequencing input: peripheral blood. These TCRs come from a woman aged 60-75 years with acute or convalescent COVID-19.

This chain links TRBV7-9 with TRBJ1-2, with a tentative D call TRBD1 (5 bases). The CDR3 contains 16 residues. From germline, CDR1 is SEHNR and CDR2 FQNEAQ (reference sequence). Deletions cut 1 base from V and 6 bases from J, with 18 bases between. CDR3 bases: TGTGCCAGCAGCTTAGATGGCCCTCGCGGCAGGGATGGCTACACCTTC. Translated: CASSLDGPRGRDGYTF.

The V and J genes are TRBV5-6 and TRBJ2-5, with D tentatively TRBD2 (5 bases). The CDR3 totals 14 residues. Trimming stripped 0 bases from V and 5 bases from J, with 11 bases between. Germline CDR1 and CDR2: SGHDT and YYEEEE. CDR3 amino acids: CASSLVGNEETQYF. CDR3 coding DNA: TGTGCCAGCAGCTTGGTCGGGAATGAGGAGACCCAGTACTTC.

The chain combines TRBV14 with TRBJ2-3; TRBD1 is a possible D gene (6 bases). Germline V gives CDR1 SGHDN, CDR2 FVKESK. Trimming removed 6 bases at V and 3 bases at J, with 10 bases between. The CDR3 is 13 residues long. The CDR3 DNA is TGTGCCAGCAGTTTCGGGACAACAGATACGCAGTATTTT. Translation: CASSFGTTDTQYF.

A few counts support this clone. V and J are TRBV6-5 and TRBJ1-2, with D possibly being TRBD1 (5 bases). CDR1 and CDR2 (germline): MNHEY, SVGAGI. The CDR3 runs to 15 residues. V shed 0 bases and J shed 7 bases, with 15 bases lying between them. CDR3 coding DNA: TGTGCCAGCAGTTACTCGAAGGTGGGGAGGGGTGGCTACACCTTC. It is translated as CASSYSKVGRGGYTF.

V gene TRBV7-9 combines with J gene TRBJ1-2; no definite D call. The CDR3 is made up of 13 amino acids. The V gene lost 1 base and the J gene lost 0 bases, with 3 bases spanning the gap. Germline V gene sequence: CDR1 SEHNR, CDR2 FQNEAQ (reference sequence). The CDR3 nucleotides are TGTGCCAGCAGCTTAGACACTAACTATGGCTACACCTTC. Translated: CASSLDTNYGYTF.

CDR3 sequence: CASSSPGQLSTKQYF. The CDR3 DNA follows: TGTGCCAGCAGCTCTCCGGGACAGCTATCTACCAAGCAGTACTTC. V and J are TRBV7-8 and TRBJ2-7; the match to TRBD1 covers 7 bases. CDR3 length: 15 amino acids. V shed 4 bases and J 8 bases; nucleotides not matched to a gene: 14. Germline CDR1 and CDR2: SGHVS and FQNEAQ. The whole variable domain, filled in from reference TRBV7-8 and TRBJ2-7, reads GAGVSQSPRYKVAKRGQDVALRCDPISGHVSLFWYQQALGQGPEFLTYFQNEAQLDKSGLPSDRFFAERPEGSVSTLKIQRTQQEDSAVYLCASSSPGQLSTKQYFGPGTRLTVT.

Here the CDR3 DNA reads TGCGCCAGCAGTGATATCGGGGGGGACAGGGGTAATTCACCCCTCCACTTT. It is translated as CASSDIGGDRGNSPLHF. The chain links TRBV4-1 to TRBJ1-6, with TRBD1 identical over 10 bases. After removal of 6 bases from V and 6 bases from J, the junction contained 11 bases not matched to a gene. CDR3 size: 17 residues. Germline V gives CDR1 MGHRA, CDR2 YSYEKL.

The rearrangement uses TRBV6-5 and TRBJ1-2; 9 bases align to TRBD1. The CDR3 covers 12 residues. CDR1 and CDR2 (germline): MNHEY, SVGAGI. Trimming at V came to 6 bases and at J to 8 bases, leaving 4 bases not matched to a gene. The CDR3 region has the DNA TGTGCCAGCAGACAGGGGGCGAGGGGCTACACCTTC. Amino acids: CASRQGARGYTF.

The chain is built from TRBV4-1 and TRBJ1-6, with D possibly being TRBD1 (5 bases). Germline V gene data show CDR1 as MGHRA and CDR2 as YSYEKL. The ends were cut back, 0 bases at V and 11 bases at J, with 11 bases in the middle. The CDR3 spans 14 residues. The CDR3, as DNA: TGCGCCAGCAGCCAAGATCTGGACAAGACACCCCTCCACTTT. Its protein is CASSQDLDKTPLHF.

The chain employs TRBV5-1 and TRBJ1-2; D is ambiguous. Per germline, CDR1 SGHRS and CDR2 YFSETQ. Trimming removed 0 bases from V and 6 bases from J, with 9 bases in between. The CDR3 spans 13 residues. The CDR3 coding sequence is TGCGCCAGCAGCTTGGCCTCGGGGAATGGCTACACCTTC. As protein: CASSLASGNGYTF.

The chain joins TRBV30 to TRBJ2-7; possibly TRBD1 for D (6 bases). CDR1 is GTSNPN and CDR2 is SVGIG in the germline V gene (reference sequence). With 0 bases removed from V and 10 bases from J, the gap between germline ends came to 16 bases. The CDR3 extends over 13 amino acids. CDR3 sequence (DNA): TGTGCCTGGAGTGTACAGGGCAGAGCCTCTCAGTACTTC. Amino acids: CAWSVQGRASQYF.

The gene calls are TRBV5-1 and TRBJ2-2; D not resolved. The CDR3 has 16 residues. Trimming cost V 1 base and J 4 bases, with 14 bases left between them. Germline V gene sequence: CDR1 SGHRS, CDR2 YFSETQ. The CDR3 DNA is TGCGCCAGCAGCTTGAAAGAGGTTTATATCACCGGGGAGCTGTTTTTT. It translates to CASSLKEVYITGELFF.

The chain is built from TRBV24-1 and TRBJ1-1; no definite D call. Germline V gene data show CDR1 as KGHDR and CDR2 as SFDVKD. V shed 9 bases and J shed 5 bases, with 24 bases lying between them. The CDR3 consists of 16 residues. The CDR3 loop reads CATQGPNHEGRTEAFF. DNA for the CDR3: TGTGCCACCCAAGGGCCCAATCATGAGGGAAGGACTGAAGCTTTCTTT.

This clone has more than one count but fewer than ten. The chain combines TRBV30 with TRBJ1-5, with D perhaps matching TRBD1 (5 bases). Germline loops: CDR1 GTSNPN, CDR2 SVGIG (reference sequence). The germline V and J ends were trimmed by 2 bases and 6 bases, with 8 bases remaining between them. The CDR3 covers 12 residues. CDR3 sequence: CAWSTGVQPQHF. DNA for the CDR3: TGTGCCTGGAGTACGGGGGTTCAGCCCCAGCATTTT.

Only one count was recorded for this clone. V and J are TRBV4-1 and TRBJ1-2, with a weak D call TRBD1 (5 bases). V lost 1 base and J lost 8, with 11 bases in between. The CDR3 has 13 amino acids. Germline V gene lookup returns CDR1 MGHRA and CDR2 YSYEKL. CDR3 coding DNA: TGCGCCAGCAGCCAAGGTCCGGCAGGGGGCTACACCTTC. Amino acids: CASSQGPAGGYTF.

The chain combines TRBV7-3 with TRBJ2-3; unclear D gene. Trimming pared 4 bases from V and 5 bases from J, leaving 10 bases between. Per the germline V gene, CDR1 is SGHTA and CDR2 is FQGTGA. CDR3 length: 13 residues. The CDR3 protein is CASSYSRGDTQYF. CDR3 DNA sequence: TGTGCCAGCAGCTACTCTCGCGGAGATACGCAGTATTTT. Based on the CDR3 plus reference TRBV7-3 and TRBJ2-3, the full variable domain is GAGVSQTPSNKVTEKGKYVELRCDPISGHTALYWYRQSLGQGPEFLIYFQGTGAADDSGLPNDRFFAVRPEGSVSTLKIQRTERGDSAVYLCASSYSRGDTQYFGPGTRLTVL.

The V and J genes are TRBV2 and TRBJ1-2; D gene uncertain. The CDR3 length is 12 residues. With 5 bases removed from V and 4 bases from J, the gap between germline ends came to 8 bases. Looked up from germline, CDR1 is SNHLY and CDR2 is FYNNEI. The CDR3 spells CASSTTVYGYTF. Here the CDR3 DNA reads TGTGCCAGCAGTACCACAGTCTATGGCTACACCTTC.

The V and J genes are TRBV4-2 and TRBJ2-1; 7 bases map to TRBD2. The trim removed 3 bases at V and 10 bases at J, leaving 3 bases unmatched. This CDR3 comprises 12 residues. The germline V gene has CDR1 LGHNA and CDR2 YNFKEQ. The CDR3 is CASSQRGLEQFF. The CDR3 nucleotides read TGTGCCAGCAGCCAGAGGGGACTAGAGCAGTTCTTC.

This chain joins TRBV25-1 and TRBJ1-3; no definite D call. With 5 bases removed from V and 0 bases from J, the gap between germline ends came to 5 bases. CDR1 is MGHDK and CDR2 is SYGVNS in the germline V gene. The length of the CDR3 is 13 residues. CDR3 sequence: CASSFNSGNTIYF. As DNA, the CDR3 is TGTGCCAGCAGTTTCAACTCTGGAAACACCATATATTTT.

This clone appeared a few times. The V gene is TRBV29-1, the J gene TRBJ1-1; TRBD1 is a possible D gene (6 bases). The ends were cut back, 1 base at V and 3 bases at J, with 12 bases in the middle. CDR1 is SQVTM and CDR2 is ANQGSEA in the germline V gene. The CDR3 spans 14 residues. The CDR3 bases are TGCAGCGTTGAAGGAGGACAGTCGTACACTGAAGCTTTCTTT. This translates into CSVEGGQSYTEAFF.

The chain is built from TRBV2 and TRBJ1-5; D is uncertain. Germline V CDR1 and CDR2: SNHLY, FYNNEI. This CDR3 has 14 amino acids. V lost 4 bases and J lost 3, with 10 bases in between. The CDR3 nucleotides are TGTGCCAGCAGTGTAGGTCAGGCCAATCAGCCCCAGCATTTT. As protein: CASSVGQANQPQHF. The variable domain in full, completed from reference TRBV2 and TRBJ1-5, reads EPEVTQTPSHQVTQMGQEVILRCVPISNHLYFYWYRQILGQKVEFLVSFYNNEISEKSEIFDDQFSVERPDGSNFTLKIRSTKLEDSAMYFCASSVGQANQPQHFGDGTRLSIL.